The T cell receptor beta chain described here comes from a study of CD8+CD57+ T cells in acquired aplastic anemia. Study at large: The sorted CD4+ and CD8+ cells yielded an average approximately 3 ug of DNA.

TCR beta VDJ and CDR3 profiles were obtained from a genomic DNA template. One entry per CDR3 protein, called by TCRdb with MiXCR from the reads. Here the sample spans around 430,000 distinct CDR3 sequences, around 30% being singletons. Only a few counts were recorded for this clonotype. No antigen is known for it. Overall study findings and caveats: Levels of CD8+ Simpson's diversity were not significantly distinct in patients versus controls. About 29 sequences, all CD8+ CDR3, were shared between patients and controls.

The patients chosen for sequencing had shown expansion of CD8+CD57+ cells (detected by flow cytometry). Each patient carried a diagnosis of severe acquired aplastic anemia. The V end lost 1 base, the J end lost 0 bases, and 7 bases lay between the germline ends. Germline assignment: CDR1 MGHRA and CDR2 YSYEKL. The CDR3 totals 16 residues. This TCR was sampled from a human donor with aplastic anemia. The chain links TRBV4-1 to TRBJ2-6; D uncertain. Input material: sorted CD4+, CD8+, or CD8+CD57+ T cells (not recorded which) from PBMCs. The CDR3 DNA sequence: TGCGCCAGCAGCCAAGCTCTCGCCTCTGGGGCCAACGTCCTGACTTTC. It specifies CASSQALASGANVLTF.